The table lists the clone carrying this T cell receptor (beta chain) with a count of one. This specimen comes from a study of blood T cell repertoires in COVID-19. Study-wide background: The United States, Italy and Spain provided the acute and convalescent COVID-19 samples. Nucleic acid was either cDNA or gDNA, and it came from T cells, B-cell-depleted T cells, or PBMCs.

V dropped 3 bases and J dropped 0; count of bases not matched to a gene: 9. Germline-derived CDR1 and CDR2 are LNHNV and YYDKDF (reference sequence). This CDR3 comprises 18 residues. Source study methods: Scientists estimated how many nucleated cells there were by amplifying reference gene primers. TCRdb's copy holds only in-frame clones and misses some; the assay was immunoSEQ multiplex PCR. That table gives V, J and clone size, and the DNA gave D and trimming. The table shows about 52,000 clones, with about 90% occurring only once. The receptor comes from a human donor with active COVID-19. The donor label of this sample is uncertain. What was sequenced was peripheral blood. The rearrangement joins TRBV15 to TRBJ1-5, with 9 bases aligning to TRBD1. The CDR3 bases are TGTGCCACCAGCAGTGGGCCGGACAGGGGACATAGCAATCAGCCCCAGCATTTT. It codes for CATSSGPDRGHSNQPQHF.